This T cell receptor (beta chain) was documented in a study of blood T cell repertoires in COVID-19 (dated by TCRdb to about 2020). In the study overall: Samples covering the acute and convalescent phases of COVID-19 were provided by collaborators in the United States, Italy and Spain. The material from the prospective study consisted of cDNA or gDNA derived from T cells, B-cell-depleted T cells, or PBMCs. Subjects who had been exposed to COVID-19, were actively infected with it, or had recovered from it provided the deeply sampled blood TCRbeta repertoires that made up the dataset. The repertoires were released in a freely available public database meant as a resource for research on the immune response to SARS-CoV-2. Samples came from the ongoing ImmuneRACE study (first 160 participants) plus 1,254 subjects from 6 global collaborators. Sample metadata almost always included a de-identified subject ID, COVID-19 status, age in years and sex. Where available, HLA class I and class II types were obtained from metadata supplied by the sample provider rather than from assay-based typing. Here is what the overall study found, with its caveats: The quantity of clinical and demographic metadata differed by source and by participant and was supplied without curation.

From the cysteine through the phenylalanine, the CDR3 covers 15 amino acids. Just the 45-base CDR3 DNA is kept, in frame starting at base 1. The germline V gene gives CDR1 as SGHAT and CDR2 as FQNNGV. V ends up 3 bases short and J 6 bases short, with an unmatched junction base count of 10. Whole blood was collected in K2EDTA tubes by collaborating institutions according to the institutions' own protocols. Collaborator samples were shipped for TCRbeta analysis as frozen whole blood, isolated PBMCs, or DNA extracted from either sample type. On this clone itself: It has no known antigen specificity. No quality values exist for individual bases; no much larger clone is one base distant.

TCRbeta CDR3 regions were amplified from genomic DNA by means of the immunoSEQ Assay, a bias-controlled multiplex PCR. The authors processed their data as follows. Nucleated cell counts per sample were estimated from amplification of reference gene primers within the assay. To quantify the absolute abundance of each unique TCRbeta CDR3 rearrangement, sequence reads were collapsed and filtered. For each sample, productive Simpson clonality was calculated by taking the square root of Simpson's diversity index across productive rearrangements. In TCRdb, the immuneACCESS table is reduced to in-frame sequences with V and J assigned. These tables do not hold every clone; where another copy was compared, an unresolved V gene accounts for under half, and the others remain unexplained. Clonal size and the V and J genes are those of that table, whereas D and trimming came from the DNA. The sample table lists more than 200,000 clones, around 90% of them with a count of one. Over 0.55% of the sample is in the top ten clones.

The sequence is built from TRBV11-2 and TRBJ1-1; 7 central nucleotides agree with TRBD1. The sequence was obtained from a human donor in a cohort sampled during active COVID-19. Sequenced input: peripheral blood. CDR3 reads: CASSLTGFEYAEAFF. At the DNA level, the sequence is TGTGCCAGCAGCTTGACAGGGTTCGAGTACGCTGAAGCTTTCTTT.